What follows are 9 T cell receptor beta chains derived from one specimen sequenced in a study of T cell repertoires in ileal Crohn's disease. Data came from immunoSEQ multiplex PCR; TCRdb stores just in-frame clones and leaves some out. The sample includes over 2,000 clones, around three quarters seen only once; the top ten take about an eighth. The sample consisted of ileal tissue. Receptor source: an adult with Crohn's disease.

Sample share makes this clone large. V is TRBV5-1 and J is TRBJ2-1; no reliable D call. Germline V gene data show CDR1 as SGHRS and CDR2 as YFSETQ. The CDR3 has 13 amino acids. V dropped 3 bases and J dropped 2 bases, with 6 bases sitting between them. CDR3: CASSWATYNEQFF. In DNA, the CDR3 is TGCGCCAGCAGCTGGGCCACCTACAATGAGCAGTTCTTC.

CDR3 region: CASSPRGPTDEQYF. In DNA, the CDR3 is TGTGCCAGCAGCCCCAGGGGGCCCACGGACGAGCAGTACTTC. The chain combines TRBV16 with TRBJ2-7; 8 nucleotides match TRBD1. The CDR3 sequence is 14 residues long. With 4 bases clipped from V and 5 bases from J, the junction kept 7 bases outside the gene matches. Germline V CDR1 and CDR2: KGHSY, FQNENV.

The chain uses TRBV28 and TRBJ1-2, with 7 positions matching TRBD1. Germline-derived CDR1 and CDR2 are MDHEN and SYDVKM. The CDR3 consists of 15 residues. J gave up 4 bases and V 4 bases, and 9 bases lay outside the gene matches. The CDR3 loop is CASSSGQDASYGYTF. Here the CDR3 DNA reads TGTGCCAGCAGTTCCGGACAGGATGCCTCCTATGGCTACACCTTC.

This clone was detected only a few times. V gene TRBV28 combines with J gene TRBJ2-7; 9 positions agree with TRBD1. The CDR3 has 16 amino acids. Germline values: CDR1 MDHEN, CDR2 SYDVKM. V was pared by 2 bases and J by 1 base, with 6 bases of the junction left unmatched. Here the CDR3 reads CASSLPGTGSSYEQYF. CDR3 coding DNA: TGTGCCAGCAGTTTACCCGGGACAGGGTCATCCTACGAGCAGTACTTC. Using reference TRBV28 and TRBJ2-7 for the parts outside the CDR3, the full variable domain is DVKVTQSSRYLVKRTGEKVFLECVQDMDHENMFWYRQDPGLGLRLIYFSYDVKMKEKGDIPEGYSVSREKKERFSLILESASTNQTSMYLCASSLPGTGSSYEQYFGPGTRLTVT.

The chain combines TRBV27 with TRBJ1-6; D possibly corresponds to TRBD1 (6 bases). Germline V gene sequence: CDR1 MNHEY, CDR2 SMNVEV (reference sequence). V lost 7 bases and J 5 bases, leaving 18 bases between the germline ends. The CDR3 totals 16 residues. The CDR3 DNA follows: TGTGCCAGCACCTCGGACAGCCACGGGGATAATTCACCCCTCCACTTT. Translating it yields CASTSDSHGDNSPLHF.

This clone came up a few times. One end of the junction fails to match germline, which may point to a read error. The chain carries TRBV30 and TRBJ2-3; D possibly corresponds to TRBD1 (6 bases). Germline CDR1 GTSNPN, CDR2 SVGIG (reference sequence). The CDR3 consists of 13 residues. The CDR3 loop is CAWSSQGTNTQYF. CDR3 DNA: TGTGCCTGGAGTTCACAGGGCACAAATACGCAGTATTTT.

The chain employs TRBV6-1 and TRBJ1-4; tentative D call: TRBD1 (6 bases). The CDR3 covers 14 residues. Germline loops: CDR1 MNHNS, CDR2 SASEGT. The V end lost 8 bases, the J end lost 8 bases, and 18 bases lay between the germline ends. The CDR3 coding sequence is TGTGCCAGCCTTCAGGGGAAATTGGAGGAAAAACTGTTTTTT. Protein product: CASLQGKLEEKLFF.

As DNA, the CDR3 is TGTGCCAGCAGTTCCCCGGGACAGGGGATAACTGAAGCTTTCTTT. The encoded protein is CASSSPGQGITEAFF. The chain is built from TRBV6-5 and TRBJ1-1, with 10 bases aligning to TRBD1. The CDR3 contains 15 residues. V was clipped by 4 bases and J by 5 bases; unmatched bases: 7. Germline-derived CDR1 and CDR2 are MNHEY and SVGAGI.

This chain links TRBV7-6 with TRBJ1-1, with TRBD1 as a possible D gene (6 bases). The germline V gene encodes CDR1 SGHVS and CDR2 FNYEAQ. The CDR3 length is 14 residues. V lost 8 bases and J lost 0, with 13 bases in between. The CDR3 loop reads CASSVGAVNTEAFF. Here the CDR3 DNA reads TGTGCCAGCTCCGTGGGGGCCGTGAACACTGAAGCTTTCTTT.